This TCR beta chain was sequenced in a study of cytomegalovirus exposure and HLA in healthy donors. The CDR3 spans 16 residues. The trim removed 3 bases at V and 7 bases at J, leaving 12 bases unmatched. Germline assignment: CDR1 SGDLS and CDR2 YYNGEE. PCR employed 60 Vbeta and 13 Jbeta primers. Data came from immunoSEQ multiplex PCR; TCRdb stores just in-frame clones and leaves some out. The data hold some 140,000 clones, with over 75% observed a single time. The source is a woman aged 45 to 65 in good health and CMV-seropositive. The sequenced sample consisted of PBMCs. This sequence joins TRBV9 and TRBJ1-2; 10 bases are a match to TRBD1. The CDR3 sequence is CASSGGPGQGPSGYTF. The CDR3 bases are TGTGCCAGCAGCGGGGGGCCGGGACAGGGGCCCTCTGGCTACACCTTC.